This T cell receptor (beta chain) emerged from a study of graft-versus-host responses after intestinal transplantation. Study information: Recipients received multivisceral, liver-intestinal, or isolated intestinal transplants. The whole recipient group had anti-thymocyte globulin induction followed by tacrolimus and steroids for roughly three years.

Details on this clone: Its specificity is not known.

Trimming cost V 3 bases and J 5 bases; bases outside gene matches: 7. Germline CDR1 KGHSH, CDR2 LQKENI. The CDR3 is made up of 15 amino acids. Some clones are missing from TCRdb's copy, which holds only in-frame ones; the method was immunoSEQ multiplex PCR. The repertoire holds about 120,000 clones, with 85% to 95% as singletons. General observations from the study: Maximum circulating GvH clone levels tracked with early post-transplant HvG decreases. Subjects displaying graft-donor T cell macrochimerism possessed elevated graft-versus-host to host-versus-graft clonal ratios inside allografts.

The sequencing used unstimulated CD8+ T cells sorted from spleen or lymph node cells, collected before intestinal transplant. The genes are TRBV18 and TRBJ1-1; TRBD1 matches at 9 bases. The sequence was obtained from a human donor who received an intestinal transplant. The CDR3 is CASSPYGTGRTEAFF. CDR3 sequence (DNA): TGTGCCAGCTCACCCTACGGGACAGGGCGGACTGAAGCTTTCTTT.